These T cell receptor beta chains were read from a single sample in a study of siplizumab effects on memory and regulatory T cells. Some clones are missing from TCRdb's copy, which holds only in-frame ones; the method was immunoSEQ multiplex PCR. The profile shows approximately 46,000 clones, nearly 95% of them singletons. The specimen sequenced was CD8+ T cells sorted from blood. The receptors shown here come from a human donor in good health. CDR3s include the opening cysteine and the closing phenylalanine or tryptophan. A D gene is named only where the DNA matches it firmly. Rows may omit the clone size; those that give it use once, few, many or a size class.

J: TRBJ1-2; D: TRBD1; size: -; V: TRBV4-1; CDR3: CASSVDRVTYGYTF; DNA: TGCGCCAGCAGCGTGGACAGGGTGACCTATGGCTACACCTTC
J: TRBJ2-7; D: -; size: -; V: TRBV15; CDR3: CATSGTSYTREQYF; DNA: TGTGCCACCAGCGGGACCTCCTATACGAGGGAGCAGTACTTC
J: TRBJ2-5; D: TRBD1; size: -; V: TRBV15; CDR3: CATSSPTRDRTETQYF; DNA: TGTGCCACCAGCAGTCCTACACGGGACAGGACGGAGACCCAGTACTTC
J: TRBJ1-1; D: -; size: -; V: TRBV6-6; CDR3: CASSYSPRNEAFF; DNA: TGTGCCAGCAGTTACTCGCCAAGGAACGAGGCTTTCTTT
J: TRBJ2-2; D: TRBD1; size: -; V: TRBV6-4; CDR3: CASSDVGQANTGELFF; DNA: TGTGCCAGCAGTGACGTGGGACAGGCTAACACCGGGGAGCTGTTTTTT
J: TRBJ2-5; D: TRBD2; size: -; V: TRBV6-5; CDR3: CASSPGRHGETQYF; DNA: TGTGCCAGCAGTCCCGGGAGGCACGGCGAGACCCAGTACTTC
J: TRBJ2-3; D: TRBD2; size: -; V: TRBV7-9; CDR3: CASSPRLAGGPTFTDTQYF; DNA: TGTGCCAGCAGCCCGAGACTAGCGGGAGGGCCTACTTTCACAGATACGCAGTATTTT
J: TRBJ2-7; D: TRBD2; size: -; V: TRBV11-2; CDR3: CAAGGGYHEQYF; DNA: TGTGCCGCCGGGGGAGGGTACCACGAGCAGTACTTC
J: TRBJ2-7; D: -; size: -; V: TRBV6-1; CDR3: CASSEDGIYEQYF; DNA: TGTGCCAGCAGTGAAGACGGGATCTACGAGCAGTACTTC
J: TRBJ1-1; D: -; size: -; V: TRBV9; CDR3: CASSPGVRTEAFF; DNA: TGTGCCAGCAGTCCCGGTGTACGCACTGAAGCTTTCTTT
J: TRBJ2-7; D: -; size: once; V: TRBV7-9; CDR3: CASSQGDNNYEQYF; DNA: TGTGCCAGCAGCCAAGGGGACAACAACTACGAGCAGTACTTC
J: TRBJ2-2; D: -; size: few; V: TRBV6-4; CDR3: CASKDDGESGELFF; DNA: TGTGCCAGCAAGGATGATGGGGAGTCCGGGGAGCTGTTTTTT
J: TRBJ1-1; D: -; size: -; V: TRBV7-6; CDR3: CASTYGGGRGEAFF; DNA: TGTGCCAGCACTTATGGGGGAGGCCGTGGGGAAGCTTTCTTT